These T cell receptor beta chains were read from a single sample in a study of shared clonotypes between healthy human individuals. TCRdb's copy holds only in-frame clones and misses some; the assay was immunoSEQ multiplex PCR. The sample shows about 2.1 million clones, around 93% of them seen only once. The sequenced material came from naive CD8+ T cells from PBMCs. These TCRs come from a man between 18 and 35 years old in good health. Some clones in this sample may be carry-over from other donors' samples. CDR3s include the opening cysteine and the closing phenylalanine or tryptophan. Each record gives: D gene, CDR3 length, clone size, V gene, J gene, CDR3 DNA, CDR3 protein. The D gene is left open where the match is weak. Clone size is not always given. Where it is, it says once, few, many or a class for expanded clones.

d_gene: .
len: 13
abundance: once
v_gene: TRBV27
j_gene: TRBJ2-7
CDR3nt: TGTGCCAGCAGTTTAGGCAGGGACCACGAGCAGTACTTC
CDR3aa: CASSLGRDHEQYF

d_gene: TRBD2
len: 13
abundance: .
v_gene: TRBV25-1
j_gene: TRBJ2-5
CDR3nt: TGTGCCAGCAGTCCCGCGGGGGAAGAGACCCAGTACTTC
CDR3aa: CASSPAGEETQYF

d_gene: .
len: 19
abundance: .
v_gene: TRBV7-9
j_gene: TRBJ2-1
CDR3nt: TGTGCCAGCCCCCTACCGGGACTGATGGATTGGAGCTCCTACAATGAGCAGTTCTTC
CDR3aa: CASPLPGLMDWSSYNEQFF

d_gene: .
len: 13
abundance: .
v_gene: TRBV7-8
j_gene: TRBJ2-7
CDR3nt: TGTGCCAGCAGCTTATCCAGGTTCTACGAGCAGTACTTC
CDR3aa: CASSLSRFYEQYF

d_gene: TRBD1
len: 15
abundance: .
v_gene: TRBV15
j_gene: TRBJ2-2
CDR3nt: TGTGCCACCAGGCCCGGGACAGGGGGCCACGGGGAGCTGTTTTTT
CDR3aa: CATRPGTGGHGELFF

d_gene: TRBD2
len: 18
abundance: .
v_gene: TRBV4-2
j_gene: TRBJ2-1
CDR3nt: TGTGCCAGCAGCCAAGAAGCGGGGGGAGCTAGCTCCTACAATGAGCAGTTCTTC
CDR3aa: CASSQEAGGASSYNEQFF

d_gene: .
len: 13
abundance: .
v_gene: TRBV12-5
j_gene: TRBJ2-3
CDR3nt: TGTGCTAGTGGTCCGGTTAGCGGAGATACGCAGTATTTT
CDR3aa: CASGPVSGDTQYF

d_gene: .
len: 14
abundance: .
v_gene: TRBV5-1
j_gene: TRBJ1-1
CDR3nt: TGCGCCAGCAGCTCCTGGACCGTCAACACTGAAGCTTTCTTT
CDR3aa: CASSSWTVNTEAFF

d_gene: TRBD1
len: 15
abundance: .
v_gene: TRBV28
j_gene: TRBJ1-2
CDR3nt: TGTGCCAGCAGTTCCGATACAGGGGGAGTCTGGGGCTACACCTTC
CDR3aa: CASSSDTGGVWGYTF

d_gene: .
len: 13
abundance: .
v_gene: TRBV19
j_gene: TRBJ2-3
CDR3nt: TGTGCCAGTGGAACAGGAGCCCCAGATACGCAGTATTTT
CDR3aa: CASGTGAPDTQYF

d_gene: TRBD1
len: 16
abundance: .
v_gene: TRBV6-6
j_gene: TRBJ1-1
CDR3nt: TGTGCCAGCAGTTACACGGAGAGACAGGGGTGGACTGAAGCTTTCTTT
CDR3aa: CASSYTERQGWTEAFF

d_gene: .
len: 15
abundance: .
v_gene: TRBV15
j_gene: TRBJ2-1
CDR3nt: TGTGCCACCAGCAGGCCCGGGACTCCCCGGGTGGGGCAGTTCTTC
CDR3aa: CATSRPGTPRVGQFF

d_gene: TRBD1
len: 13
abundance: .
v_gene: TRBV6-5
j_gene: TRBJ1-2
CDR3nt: TGTGCCAGCAGTTATCAAGGACAGGGCGGCTACACCTTC
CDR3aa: CASSYQGQGGYTF

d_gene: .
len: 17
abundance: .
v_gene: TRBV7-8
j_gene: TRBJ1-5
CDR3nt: TGTGCCAGCAGCTTAGAATCGGGGGCGCGGAGCAATCAGCCCCAGCATTTT
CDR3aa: CASSLESGARSNQPQHF

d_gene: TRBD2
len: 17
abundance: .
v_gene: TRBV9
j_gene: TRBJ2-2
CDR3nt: TGTGCCAGCAGCGGTACTAGCGGGAGATTTGACACCGGGGAGCTGTTTTTT
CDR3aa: CASSGTSGRFDTGELFF

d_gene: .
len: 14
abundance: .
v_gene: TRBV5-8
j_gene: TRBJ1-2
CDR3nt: TGTGCCAGCAGCGGGGGGCAGCCTAACTATGGCTACACCTTC
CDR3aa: CASSGGQPNYGYTF

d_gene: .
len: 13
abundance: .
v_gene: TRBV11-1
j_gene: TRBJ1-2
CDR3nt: TGTGCCAGCAGCTTAGGAGAGGGACCTGGCTACACCTTC
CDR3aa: CASSLGEGPGYTF

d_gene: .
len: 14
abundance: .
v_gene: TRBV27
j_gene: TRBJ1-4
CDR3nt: TGTGCCAGCAGTTTATATAATCGCGGAGAAAAACTGTTTTTT
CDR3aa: CASSLYNRGEKLFF

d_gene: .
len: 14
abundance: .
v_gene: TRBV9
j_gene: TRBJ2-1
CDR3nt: TGTGCCAGCAGCGCCCAGCTGACGTACAATGAGCAGTTCTTC
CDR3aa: CASSAQLTYNEQFF

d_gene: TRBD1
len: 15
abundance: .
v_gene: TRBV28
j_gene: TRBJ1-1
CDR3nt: TGTGCCAGCAACCTAGTGAGGACAGGGAACACTGAAGCTTTCTTT
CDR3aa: CASNLVRTGNTEAFF

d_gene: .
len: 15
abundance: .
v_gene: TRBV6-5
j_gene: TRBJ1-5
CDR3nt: TGTGCCAGCAGTCAACAGGGTTGGGGCAATCAGCCCCAGCATTTT
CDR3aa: CASSQQGWGNQPQHF

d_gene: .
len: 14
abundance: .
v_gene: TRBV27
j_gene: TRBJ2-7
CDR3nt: TGTGCCAGCAGTTCCCTACTATCCCTCTACGAGCAGTACTTC
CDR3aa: CASSSLLSLYEQYF

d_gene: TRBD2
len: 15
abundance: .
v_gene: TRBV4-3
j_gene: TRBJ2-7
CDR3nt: TGCGCCAGCAGCCCGCCTAGCGGGAGCTCCTACGAGCAGTACTTC
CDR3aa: CASSPPSGSSYEQYF

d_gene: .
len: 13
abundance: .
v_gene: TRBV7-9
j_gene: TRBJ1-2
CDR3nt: TGTGCCAGCAGCTTACTGCGGGAGGGCGGCTACACCTTC
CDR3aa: CASSLLREGGYTF

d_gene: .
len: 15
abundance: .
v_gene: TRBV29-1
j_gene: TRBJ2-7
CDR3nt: TGCAGCGTTGAAGCCGCCGGGTCCCCCTCCTACGAGCAGTACTTC
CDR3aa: CSVEAAGSPSYEQYF

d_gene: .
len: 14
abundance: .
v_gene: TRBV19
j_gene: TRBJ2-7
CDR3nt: TGTGCCAGTAGTCAGGGGACCCGCCGGGAAGAGCAGTACTTC
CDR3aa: CASSQGTRREEQYF

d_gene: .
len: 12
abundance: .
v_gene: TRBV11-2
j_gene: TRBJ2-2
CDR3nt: TGTGCCAGCAGCTTAGGCACCGGGGAGCTGTTTTTT
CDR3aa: CASSLGTGELFF

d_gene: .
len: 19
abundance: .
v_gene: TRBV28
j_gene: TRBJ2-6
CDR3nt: TGTGCCAGCAGTTCCCTGCAACGGACGGACCCCTCTGGGGCCAACGTCCTGACTTTC
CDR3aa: CASSSLQRTDPSGANVLTF

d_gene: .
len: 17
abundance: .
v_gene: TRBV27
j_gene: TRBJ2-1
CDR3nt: TGTGCCAGCAGTTTAAGCGCGGTCTTTAACTCCTACAATGAGCAGTTCTTC
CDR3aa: CASSLSAVFNSYNEQFF

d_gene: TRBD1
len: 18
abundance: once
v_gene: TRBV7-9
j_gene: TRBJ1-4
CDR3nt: TGTGCCAGCAGCTTAGGGTTCCAGGGGGCGAGCACTAATGAAAAACTGTTTTTT
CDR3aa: CASSLGFQGASTNEKLFF

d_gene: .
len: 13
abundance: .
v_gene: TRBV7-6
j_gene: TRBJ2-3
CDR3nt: TGTGCCAGCAGCCCCTTAGGGGGAGATACGCAGTATTTT
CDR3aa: CASSPLGGDTQYF

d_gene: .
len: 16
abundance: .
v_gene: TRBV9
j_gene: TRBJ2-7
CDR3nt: TGTGCCAGCAGCACAGGAGGTAGCTTGACGCTCTACGAGCAGTACTTC
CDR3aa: CASSTGGSLTLYEQYF

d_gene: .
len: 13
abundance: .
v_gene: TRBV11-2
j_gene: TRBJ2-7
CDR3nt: TGTGCCAGCAGCCCGGGCAGCACCTACGAGCAGTACTTC
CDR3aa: CASSPGSTYEQYF

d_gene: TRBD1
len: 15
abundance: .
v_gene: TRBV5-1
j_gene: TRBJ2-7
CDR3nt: TGCGCCAGCAGCTCATCACAGGGGGCGGTCTACGAGCAGTACTTC
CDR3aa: CASSSSQGAVYEQYF

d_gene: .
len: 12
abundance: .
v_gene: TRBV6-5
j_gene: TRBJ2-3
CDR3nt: TGTGCCAGCAGTTCTAGGGGGGATACGCAGTATTTT
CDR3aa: CASSSRGDTQYF

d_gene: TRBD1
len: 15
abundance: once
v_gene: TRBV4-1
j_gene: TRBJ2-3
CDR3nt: TGCGCCAGCAGCCATTCCCGACAGGGGAGCGATACGCAGTATTTT
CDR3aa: CASSHSRQGSDTQYF

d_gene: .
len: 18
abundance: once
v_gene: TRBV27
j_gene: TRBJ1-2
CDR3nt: TGTGCCAGCAGTCCCCTCAGGGTTAGGGGGTTCCTGACGGGTGGCTACACCTTC
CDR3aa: CASSPLRVRGFLTGGYTF

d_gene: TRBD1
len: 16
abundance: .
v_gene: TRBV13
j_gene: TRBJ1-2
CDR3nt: TGTGCCAGCAGCCCAACCGGACAGGGCCTTAACTATGGCTACACCTTC
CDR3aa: CASSPTGQGLNYGYTF

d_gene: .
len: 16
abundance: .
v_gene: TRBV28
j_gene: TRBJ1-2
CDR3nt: TGTGCCAGCAGCGCCTTGACAGGAACTAATTTGTATGGCTACACCTTC
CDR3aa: CASSALTGTNLYGYTF

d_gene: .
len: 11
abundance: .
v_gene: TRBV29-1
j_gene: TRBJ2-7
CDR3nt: TGCAGCGCCCTGCAGGGCTACGAGCAGTACTTC
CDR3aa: CSALQGYEQYF

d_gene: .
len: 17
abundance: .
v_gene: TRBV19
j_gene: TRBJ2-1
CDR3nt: TGTGCCAGTAGTATAGATCAAGAAACAGGGCCGGGCAATGAGCAGTTCTTC
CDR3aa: CASSIDQETGPGNEQFF

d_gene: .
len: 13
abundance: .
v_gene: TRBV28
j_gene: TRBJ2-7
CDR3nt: TGTGCCAGCAGAAAAACAGCCTCCTACGAGCAGTACTTC
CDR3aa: CASRKTASYEQYF

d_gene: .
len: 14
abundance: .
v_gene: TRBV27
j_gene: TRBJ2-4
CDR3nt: TGTGCCAGCAGTTCTTGGGGAGCCAAAAACATTCAGTACTTC
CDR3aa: CASSSWGAKNIQYF

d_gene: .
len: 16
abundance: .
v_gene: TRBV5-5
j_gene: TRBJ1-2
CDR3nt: TGTGCCAGCAGCTTGGGGCAGGCCATATCCACCTATGGCTACACCTTC
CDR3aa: CASSLGQAISTYGYTF

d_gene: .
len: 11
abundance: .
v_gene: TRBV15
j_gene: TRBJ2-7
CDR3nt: TGTGCCACCGGAGAGGTAAACGAGCAGTACTTC
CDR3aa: CATGEVNEQYF

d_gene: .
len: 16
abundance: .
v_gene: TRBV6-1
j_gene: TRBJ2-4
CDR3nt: TGTGCCAGCAGTGTTAAGGGCCCCGAAGCCAAAAACATTCAGTACTTC
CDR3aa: CASSVKGPEAKNIQYF

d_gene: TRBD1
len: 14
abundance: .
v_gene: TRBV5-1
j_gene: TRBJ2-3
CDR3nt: TGCGCCAGCAGTCCCGACAGGGCTGGGGGTACGCAGTATTTT
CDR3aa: CASSPDRAGGTQYF

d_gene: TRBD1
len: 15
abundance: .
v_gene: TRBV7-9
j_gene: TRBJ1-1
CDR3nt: TGTGCCAGCAGCTCCAGGACAGGGGCGAACACTGAAGCTTTCTTT
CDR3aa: CASSSRTGANTEAFF

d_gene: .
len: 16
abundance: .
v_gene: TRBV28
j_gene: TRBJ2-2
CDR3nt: TGTGCCAGCAGTTTTCTCCCGGGACAGAACACCGGGGAGCTGTTTTTT
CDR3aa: CASSFLPGQNTGELFF

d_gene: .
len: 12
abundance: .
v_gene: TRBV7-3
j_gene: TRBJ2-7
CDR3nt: TGTGCCAGCAGCTTAACAGGGGACGAGCAGTACTTC
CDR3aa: CASSLTGDEQYF

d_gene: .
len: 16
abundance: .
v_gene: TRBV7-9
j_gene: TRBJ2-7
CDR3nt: TGTGCCAGCAGCTCCCTCTGGACCCAGAGCTCCTACGAGCAGTACTTC
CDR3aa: CASSSLWTQSSYEQYF

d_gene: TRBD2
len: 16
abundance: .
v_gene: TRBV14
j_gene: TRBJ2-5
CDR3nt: TGTGCCAGCAGCCGGACTAGCGGGAGGGCCAGGGAGACCCAGTACTTC
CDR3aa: CASSRTSGRARETQYF

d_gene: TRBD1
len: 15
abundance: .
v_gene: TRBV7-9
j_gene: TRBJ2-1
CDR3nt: TGTGCCAGCAGCCCGACCGGGACAGGGAGCAATGAGCAGTTCTTC
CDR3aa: CASSPTGTGSNEQFF

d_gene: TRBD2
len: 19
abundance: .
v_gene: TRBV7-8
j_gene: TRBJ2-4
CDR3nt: TGTGCCAGCAGCTTAATGGTCGGGACTAGCGGAAGAATTAGTGGCATTCAGTACTTC
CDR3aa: CASSLMVGTSGRISGIQYF

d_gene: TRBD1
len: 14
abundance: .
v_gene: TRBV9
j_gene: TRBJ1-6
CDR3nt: TGTGCCACCTCGGACGGGACAGGGAATTCACCCCTCCACTTT
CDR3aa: CATSDGTGNSPLHF

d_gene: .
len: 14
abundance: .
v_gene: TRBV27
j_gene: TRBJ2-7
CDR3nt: TGTGCCAGTCGCCCGGGTCAGAGCTCCTACGAGCAGTACTTC
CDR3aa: CASRPGQSSYEQYF

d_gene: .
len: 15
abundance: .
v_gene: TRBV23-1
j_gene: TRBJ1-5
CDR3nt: TGCGCCAGCAGTCAACCACGAGGGAGCAATCAGCCCCAGCATTTT
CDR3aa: CASSQPRGSNQPQHF

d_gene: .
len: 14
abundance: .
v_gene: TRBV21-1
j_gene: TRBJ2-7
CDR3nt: TGTGCCTCCGACCGGGACAGGGCTTCCTACGAGCAGTACTTC
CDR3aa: CASDRDRASYEQYF

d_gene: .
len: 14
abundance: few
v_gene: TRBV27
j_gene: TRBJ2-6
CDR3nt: TGTGCCAGCAGTTTACGCTCTGGGGCCAACGTCCTGACTTTC
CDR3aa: CASSLRSGANVLTF

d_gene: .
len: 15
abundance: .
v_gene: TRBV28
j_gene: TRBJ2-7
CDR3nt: TGTGCCAGCAGTTCATATGCCGATGTTTCCTACGAGCAGTACTTC
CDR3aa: CASSSYADVSYEQYF